This TCR beta chain was sequenced in a study of ipilimumab plus nivolumab after autologous stem cell transplantation (dated by TCRdb to 2020 to 2023). As for the study more broadly: The median number of doses received by trial patients was about five for ipilimumab and fewer than 10 for nivolumab. Some 34 patients made up the trial's intent-to-treat population. Included in the myeloma cohort were high-risk transplant-naive patients as well as patients relapsing within 3 years of a first autologous transplant. Patients with high-risk diffuse large B cell lymphoma, mature T cell lymphoma, or multiple myeloma undergoing autologous transplant were enrolled in the trial.

Checkpoint therapy was initiated 14 to 28 days after autologous transplant, and ipilimumab was administered at 1 mg/kg intravenously on day 1 of selected weeks. Nivolumab was given at 3 mg/kg intravenously on day 1 of weeks 1, 4, 7, 10, and every two weeks through week 26. Combined checkpoint inhibition with ipilimumab and nivolumab as consolidation after autologous stem cell transplantation was tested in a Phase Ib clinical trial. Libraries were made using the immunoSEQ multiplex PCR assay. What TCRdb holds here is the immuneACCESS table cut down to in-frame rearrangements. Part of the clones is not present; checked against another copy, under half of the missing clones reflect an unresolved V gene, and the others are unexplained. The sample has roughly 45,000 clones on record, about 88% of them singletons. The top ten clones comprise around 0.86% of the sample. Broad study findings and their caveats: Per the authors, a biologic rationale for further study of the post-transplant checkpoint inhibition approach was offered by T cell receptor repertoire, regulatory T cell phenotype and gut microbiota profiles. Combined checkpoint inhibition appeared tolerable as post-transplant consolidation, according to the authors' conclusion.

In the case of this clone: No antigen is known for it. No quality values exist for individual bases; no much larger clone is one base distant.

The sequencing used PBMCs, collected in a trial of ipilimumab plus nivolumab as post-transplant consolidation. The sequence was collected from a male donor with multiple myeloma.

In nucleotide form, the sequence is TGCAGCGTTGAAGGGACAGGGTTGCCCGAAGCTTTCTTT. Translation gives CSVEGTGLPEAFF. Here the chain combines TRBV29-1 and TRBJ1-1; 8 central bases correspond to TRBD1. V lost 1 base and J lost 8 bases, and the count of bases not matched to a germline gene is 6. The CDR3 runs 13 residues from the cysteine to the phenylalanine. Of the read, only the CDR3 DNA is kept; its 39 bases are in frame from base 1. The germline V gene yields SQVTM for CDR1 and ANQGSEA for CDR2.